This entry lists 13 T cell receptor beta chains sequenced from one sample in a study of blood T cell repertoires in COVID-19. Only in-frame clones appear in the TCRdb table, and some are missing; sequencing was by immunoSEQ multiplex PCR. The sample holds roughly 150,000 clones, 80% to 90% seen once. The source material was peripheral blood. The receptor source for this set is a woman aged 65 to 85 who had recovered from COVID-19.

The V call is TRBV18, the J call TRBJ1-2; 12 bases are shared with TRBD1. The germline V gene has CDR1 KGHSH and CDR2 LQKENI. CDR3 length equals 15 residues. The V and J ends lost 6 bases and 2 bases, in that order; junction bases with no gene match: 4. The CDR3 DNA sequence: TGTGCCAGCTCCGGGACAGGGGGCGCCAACTATGGCTACACCTTC. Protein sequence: CASSGTGGANYGYTF.

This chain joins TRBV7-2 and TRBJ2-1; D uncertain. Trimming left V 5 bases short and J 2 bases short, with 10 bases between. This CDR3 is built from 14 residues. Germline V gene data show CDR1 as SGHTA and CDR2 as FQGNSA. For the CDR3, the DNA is TGTGCCAGCAGCCCCCTTGGGCCCTACAATGAGCAGTTCTTC. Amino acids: CASSPLGPYNEQFF.

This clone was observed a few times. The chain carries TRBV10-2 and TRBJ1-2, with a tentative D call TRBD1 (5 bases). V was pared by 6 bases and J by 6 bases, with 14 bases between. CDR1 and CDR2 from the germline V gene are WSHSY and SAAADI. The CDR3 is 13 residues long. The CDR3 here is CASRGTRQHGYTF. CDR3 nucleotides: TGCGCCAGCAGGGGTACGAGACAGCATGGCTACACCTTC.

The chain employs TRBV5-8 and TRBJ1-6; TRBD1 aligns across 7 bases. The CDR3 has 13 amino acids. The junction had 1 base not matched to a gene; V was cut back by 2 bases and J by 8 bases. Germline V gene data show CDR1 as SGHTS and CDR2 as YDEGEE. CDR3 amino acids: CASSFTGDSPLHF. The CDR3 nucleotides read TGTGCCAGCAGCTTTACAGGGGATTCACCCCTCCACTTT.

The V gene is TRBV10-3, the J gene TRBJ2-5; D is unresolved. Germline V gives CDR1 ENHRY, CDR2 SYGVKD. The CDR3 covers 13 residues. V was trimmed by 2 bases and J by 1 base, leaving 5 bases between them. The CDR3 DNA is TGTGCCATCAGTGAGGGCAGCCAAGAGACCCAGTACTTC. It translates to CAISEGSQETQYF.

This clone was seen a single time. As DNA, the CDR3 is TGTGCCAGCTCGGGACTAGCGGGAGTCGAGCAGTACTTC. It specifies CASSGLAGVEQYF. The genes are TRBV18 and TRBJ2-7; 14 bases line up with TRBD2. CDR1 KGHSH and CDR2 LQKENI come from the germline V gene. This CDR3 spans 13 amino acids. V shed 6 bases and J 6 bases; nucleotides not matched to a gene: 1.

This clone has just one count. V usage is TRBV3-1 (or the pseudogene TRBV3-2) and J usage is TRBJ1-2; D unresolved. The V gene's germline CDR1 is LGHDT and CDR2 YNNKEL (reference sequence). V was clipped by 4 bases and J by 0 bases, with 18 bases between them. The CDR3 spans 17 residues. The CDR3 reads CASSPRGGTLANYGYTF. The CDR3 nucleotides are TGTGCCAGCAGCCCCCGGGGAGGAACCCTAGCTAACTATGGCTACACCTTC.

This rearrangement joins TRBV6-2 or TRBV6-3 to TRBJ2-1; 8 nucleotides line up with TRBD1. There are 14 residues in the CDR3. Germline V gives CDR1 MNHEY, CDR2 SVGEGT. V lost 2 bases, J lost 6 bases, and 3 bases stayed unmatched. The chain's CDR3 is CASSYLGQGNEQFF. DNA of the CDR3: TGTGCCAGCAGTTACCTCGGACAGGGCAATGAGCAGTTCTTC.

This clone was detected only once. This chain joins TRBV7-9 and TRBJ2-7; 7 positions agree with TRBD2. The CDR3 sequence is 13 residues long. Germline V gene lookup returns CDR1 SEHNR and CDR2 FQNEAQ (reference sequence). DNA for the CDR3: TGTGCGAGTGGGCGGGGGAGCTCCTACGAGCAGTACTTC. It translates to CASGRGSSYEQYF.

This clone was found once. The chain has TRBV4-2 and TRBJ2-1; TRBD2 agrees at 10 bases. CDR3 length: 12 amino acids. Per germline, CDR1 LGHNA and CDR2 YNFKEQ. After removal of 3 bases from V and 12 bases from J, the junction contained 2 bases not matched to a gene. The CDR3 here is CASSQVAGGQFF. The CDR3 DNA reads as TGTGCCAGCAGCCAGGTAGCGGGAGGGCAGTTCTTC.

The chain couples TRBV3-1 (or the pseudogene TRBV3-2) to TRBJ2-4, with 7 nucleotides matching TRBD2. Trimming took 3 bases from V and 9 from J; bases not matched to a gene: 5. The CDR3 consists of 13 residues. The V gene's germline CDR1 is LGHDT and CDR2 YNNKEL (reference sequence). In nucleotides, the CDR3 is TGTGCCAGCAGCCAGACAAGGGAGGGCATTCAGTACTTC. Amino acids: CASSQTREGIQYF.

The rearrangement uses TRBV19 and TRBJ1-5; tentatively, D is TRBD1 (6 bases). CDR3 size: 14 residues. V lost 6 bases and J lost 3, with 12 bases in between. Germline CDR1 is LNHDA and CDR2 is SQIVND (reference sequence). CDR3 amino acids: CASSPTGNNQPQHF. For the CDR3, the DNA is TGTGCCAGTAGCCCAACAGGGAACAATCAGCCCCAGCATTTT. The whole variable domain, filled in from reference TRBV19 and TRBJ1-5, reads DGGITQSPKYLFRKEGQNVTLSCEQNLNHDAMYWYRQDPGQGLRLIYYSQIVNDFQKGDIAEGYSVSREKKESFPLTVTSAQKNPTAFYLCASSPTGNNQPQHFGDGTRLSIL.

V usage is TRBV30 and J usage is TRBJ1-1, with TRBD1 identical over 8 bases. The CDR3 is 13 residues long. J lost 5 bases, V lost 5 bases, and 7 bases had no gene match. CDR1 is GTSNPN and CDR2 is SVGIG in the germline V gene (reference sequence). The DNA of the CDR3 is TGTGCCTGGGACCAGGGGGCTAGTACTGAAGCTTTCTTT. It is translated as CAWDQGASTEAFF.